The TCR beta chain under discussion was sequenced for a study of spatial heterogeneity in lung cancer. Regarding the study as a whole: The study found that expanded intratumoral alpha and beta TCR counts tracked tumor mutation counts.

The CDR3 length is 17 residues. J was trimmed by 2 bases and V by 4 bases; bases with no gene match: 13. Germline V gives CDR1 SGHRS, CDR2 YFSETQ. TCRdb called the 5' RACE reads again in MiXCR, with one record for every CDR3 protein. The table lists 9,500 to 13,000 distinct CDR3 sequences, 12% of them singletons. This clonotype occurred many times. What it binds is not known. Within a library made for alpha chains, this beta chain is off target, and its count is uninformative. Time point of the sample: sample taken at primary tumor resection. The sequenced sample was lung tumor tissue, obtained at surgery. This rearrangement joins TRBV5-1 to TRBJ2-7, with 9 bases lining up with TRBD1. This clonotype was obtained from a male donor with early-stage non-small cell lung cancer. CDR3 loop: CASSVLPGDRDPYEQYF. CDR3 DNA sequence: TGCGCCAGCAGCGTACTCCCGGGGGACAGGGATCCCTACGAGCAGTACTTC.